This TCR beta chain derives from a study of T cells in Graves' hyperthyroidism and ophthalmopathy. Whole-study findings and limits: The model identified upcoming ophthalmopathy a median 6.5 months ahead of onset.

The CDR3 contains 15 residues. Trimming took 5 bases from V and 5 from J, leaving 18 bases between them. Germline V gives CDR1 SGHTA, CDR2 FQGTGA. Regions amplified from RNA transcripts were the TCR beta CDR3 regions. First-round RT-PCR targeting the TCR CDR3 was performed with the HTBI primer set. One entry per CDR3 protein results from TCRdb running MiXCR on the multiplex PCR reads. Here the sample spans some 500,000 distinct CDR3 sequences, around 22% being singletons. This clonotype appeared a few times. The antigen is unknown. Among ophthalmopathy patients, the Clinical Activity Score reached at least 3, the NOSPECS grade reached at least 4, and duration remained under 3 months. The study excluded patients with uncontrolled infection, other autoimmune disease, pregnancy or lactation. PBMCs stemmed from more than 7.5 ml fresh peripheral blood.

The TCR was taken from a woman in her 30s with Graves' ophthalmopathy. This chain connects TRBV7-3 to TRBJ2-5; D not resolved. The sample taken for sequencing was blood. CDR3 residues: CASSPTGSGSETQYF. CDR3 nucleotide sequence: TGTGCCAGCAGCCCCACTGGCAGTGGGTCTGAGACCCAGTACTTC.